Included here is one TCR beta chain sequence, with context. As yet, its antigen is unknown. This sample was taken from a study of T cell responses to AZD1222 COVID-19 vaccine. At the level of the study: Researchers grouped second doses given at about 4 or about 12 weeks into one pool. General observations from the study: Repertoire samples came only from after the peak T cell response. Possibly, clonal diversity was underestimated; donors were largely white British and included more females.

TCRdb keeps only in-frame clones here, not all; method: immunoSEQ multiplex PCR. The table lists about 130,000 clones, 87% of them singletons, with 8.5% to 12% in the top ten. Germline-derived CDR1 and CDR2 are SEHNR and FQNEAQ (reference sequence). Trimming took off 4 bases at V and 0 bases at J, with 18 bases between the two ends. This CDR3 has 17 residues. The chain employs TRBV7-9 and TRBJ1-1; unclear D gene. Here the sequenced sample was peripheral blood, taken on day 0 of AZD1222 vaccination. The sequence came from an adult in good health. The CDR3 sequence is CASSSQRRADMNTEAFF. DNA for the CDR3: TGTGCCAGCAGCTCCCAGAGGAGGGCAGATATGAACACTGAAGCTTTCTTT.